This T cell receptor beta chain was observed in a study of control samples from healthy donors and cancer patients. The sample holds a few counts of this clone. Trimming removed 5 bases at V and 2 bases at J, with 19 bases between. CDR1 is LNHDA and CDR2 is SQIVND in the germline V gene (reference sequence). This CDR3 has 17 residues. Measured with immunoSEQ multiplex PCR; TCRdb has only the in-frame clones, and not every one. The sample yields about 120,000 clones, approximately 90% seen once. The V and J genes are TRBV19 and TRBJ1-5; D remains ambiguous. The origin of this receptor is a man under 40 in good health. The sample taken for sequencing was blood. CDR3 loop: CASSLRTYPQGNQPQHF. The DNA for the CDR3 is TGTGCCAGTAGTTTACGGACCTATCCCCAGGGCAATCAGCCCCAGCATTTT.